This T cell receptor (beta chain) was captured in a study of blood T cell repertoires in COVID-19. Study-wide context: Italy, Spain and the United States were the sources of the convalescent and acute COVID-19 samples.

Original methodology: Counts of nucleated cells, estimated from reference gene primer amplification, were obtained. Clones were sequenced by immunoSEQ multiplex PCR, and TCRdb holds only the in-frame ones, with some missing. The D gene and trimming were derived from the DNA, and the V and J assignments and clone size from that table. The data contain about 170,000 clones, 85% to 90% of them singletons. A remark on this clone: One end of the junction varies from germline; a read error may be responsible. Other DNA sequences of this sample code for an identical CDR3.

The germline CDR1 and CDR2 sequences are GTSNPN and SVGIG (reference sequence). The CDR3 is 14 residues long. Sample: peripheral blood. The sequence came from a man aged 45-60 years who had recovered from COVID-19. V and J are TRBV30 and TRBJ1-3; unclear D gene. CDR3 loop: CAWSEGGSGNTIYF. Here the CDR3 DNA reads TGTGCTTGGAGCGAGGGAGGCTCTGGAAACACCATATATTTT.